The T cell receptor (beta chain) described here comes from a study of OX40 agonist ivuxolimab in advanced cancers. This clone was picked up one time. This table comes from immunoSEQ multiplex PCR, and its TCRdb copy is limited to in-frame clones, with some not included. The sample shows approximately 120,000 clones, under 95% of them seen only once. CDR1 and CDR2 (germline): KGHSH, LQKENI. The germline V and J ends were trimmed by 3 bases and 1 base, with 10 bases remaining between them. The CDR3 sequence is 15 residues long. Here the sequenced sample was CD4+ or CD8+ T cells sorted from blood, taken in a trial of the OX40 agonist ivuxolimab. V is TRBV18 and J is TRBJ1-5, with D perhaps matching TRBD1 (5 bases). The TCR sequence derives from an adult with an advanced solid tumor such as melanoma, head and neck, liver or kidney cancer. The CDR3 here is CASSPGGASNQPQHF. In DNA form, the CDR3 reads TGTGCCAGCTCACCGGGAGGGGCAAGCAATCAGCCCCAGCATTTT.